One sample yielded the 20 T cell receptor beta chains listed below, sequenced in a study of memory CD4+ T cells and cytomegalovirus serostatus (dated by TCRdb to between 2017 and 2020). Single viable CD3+CD4+CD8-CD45RO+ cells were sorted as memory CD4+ T cells on a FACSAria II. Library preparation used the immunoSEQ multiplex PCR assay. This immuneACCESS table, as held by TCRdb, lists in-frame sequences with V and J called but not all clones. Of the missing ones, under half trace to an unresolved V gene in checked studies; the others have no known cause. This sample gives approximately 60,000 clones in total; over 70% of them show up just once. Clones ranked in the top ten supply about 2.6% of the sample. The source material was memory CD4+ T cells from blood. Receptor source: an adult in good health and CMV-seropositive.

This clone occurred once. Written as DNA, the CDR3 is TGCGCCAGCACTTCGGGCAGAACCGGTTTCAACACTGAAGCTTTCTTT. Encoded protein: CASTSGRTGFNTEAFF. The chain has TRBV5-1 and TRBJ1-1; the D is unclear. Germline V CDR1 and CDR2: SGHRS, YFSETQ. This CDR3 spans 16 amino acids. Trimming shortened V by 6 bases and J by 2 bases, and 20 bases separated the two germline ends.

CDR3 protein: CASSQTSKGAEAFF. CDR3 DNA: TGTGCCAGCAGTCAAACCTCCAAAGGGGCTGAAGCTTTCTTT. The chain links TRBV28 to TRBJ1-1; perhaps TRBD1 as D (5 bases). V was pared by 5 bases and J by 6 bases, with 16 bases between. Germline loops: CDR1 MDHEN, CDR2 SYDVKM. CDR3 length: 14 residues.

The chain couples TRBV30 to TRBJ1-6; D is possibly TRBD1 (6 bases). Germline-derived CDR1 and CDR2 are GTSNPN and SVGIG (reference sequence). V lost 4 bases to trimming and J lost 10 bases, with 14 bases between them. There are 13 residues in the CDR3. For the CDR3, the DNA is TGTGCCTGGACCGGGGGCAGCAGCTCACCCCTCCACTTT. This gives the protein CAWTGGSSSPLHF.

The chain uses TRBV28 and TRBJ1-1; D not resolved. The V gene's germline CDR1 is MDHEN and CDR2 SYDVKM. V lost 7 bases to trimming and J lost 1 base, with 7 bases between them. This CDR3 region has 12 residues. The CDR3, as DNA: TGTGCCAGCAAAGCTACGAACACTGAAGCTTTCTTT. It encodes CASKATNTEAFF.

The genes are TRBV28 and TRBJ2-5; no firm D call. The V gene lost 3 bases and the J gene lost 4 bases, with 9 bases spanning the gap. The CDR3 is 13 residues long. Germline values: CDR1 MDHEN, CDR2 SYDVKM. Here the CDR3 reads CASSLFGTETQYF. The CDR3 DNA reads as TGTGCCAGCAGTTTGTTCGGAACAGAGACCCAGTACTTC.

This chain uses TRBV19 with TRBJ2-1, with D possibly matching TRBD1 (5 bases). V dropped 3 bases and J dropped 2 bases, with 8 bases sitting between them. CDR3 length: 14 amino acids. CDR1 and CDR2 from the germline V gene are LNHDA and SQIVND (reference sequence). The CDR3 bases are TGTGCCAGTAGTATTCAGGGAACCTACAATGAGCAGTTCTTC. It translates to CASSIQGTYNEQFF.

The CDR3 spells CASSFVDTEAFF. CDR3 coding DNA: TGTGCCAGCAGCTTCGTAGACACTGAAGCTTTCTTT. V gene TRBV7-9 combines with J gene TRBJ1-1; D is unclear. The CDR3 runs 12 residues. Trimming cost V 3 bases and J 3 bases, with 5 bases left between them. Germline lookup yields CDR1 SEHNR and CDR2 FQNEAQ (reference sequence).

V is TRBV9 and J is TRBJ2-3; no clear D gene. From germline, CDR1 is SGDLS and CDR2 YYNGEE. CDR3 size: 14 residues. V lost 4 bases to trimming and J lost 5 bases, with 14 bases between them. CDR3 sequence reads: CASSPPASRDTQYF. DNA for the CDR3: TGTGCCAGCAGCCCCCCCGCCAGCCGAGATACGCAGTATTTT.

This chain uses TRBV2 with TRBJ1-1; D perhaps matches TRBD1 (6 bases). Trimming cost V 5 bases and J 5 bases, with 12 bases left between them. The V gene's germline CDR1 is SNHLY and CDR2 FYNNEI. The CDR3 has 13 amino acids. The CDR3 DNA follows: TGTGCCAGCAGTACAACCAGGGGTACTGAAGCTTTCTTT. Translated: CASSTTRGTEAFF.

About this clone itself: The same CDR3 is also encoded by other DNA sequences in this sample. The chain links TRBV7-2 to TRBJ2-5; D remains ambiguous. The germline CDR1 and CDR2 sequences are SGHTA and FQGNSA. The length of the CDR3 is 11 residues. Trimming stripped 3 bases from V and 4 bases from J, with 3 bases between. CDR3 in amino acids: CASSFGETQYF. In DNA, the CDR3 is TGTGCCAGCAGCTTTGGAGAGACCCAGTACTTC.

In its sample, this clone was seen a few times. The genes are TRBV19 and TRBJ2-5; weak D call: TRBD1 (5 bases). The ends were cut back, 2 bases at V and 5 bases at J, with 9 bases in the middle. Germline CDR1 is LNHDA and CDR2 is SQIVND (reference sequence). This CDR3 has 13 residues. CDR3 nucleotides: TGTGCCAGTAGTATAAGGGGAAGGGAGACCCAGTACTTC. Protein: CASSIRGRETQYF.

The CDR3, as DNA: TGTGCCAGCAGTTCCGTCACAGATACGCAGTATTTT. Its protein product is CASSSVTDTQYF. V gene TRBV7-2 combines with J gene TRBJ2-3; D gene unclear. The V end lost 6 bases, the J end lost 2 bases, and 6 bases lay between the germline ends. This CDR3 region has 12 residues. Germline lookup yields CDR1 SGHTA and CDR2 FQGNSA.

This clone was observed a single time. The chain carries TRBV28 and TRBJ2-5, with D perhaps being TRBD1 or TRBD2 (5 bases each). This CDR3 has 15 residues. Germline CDR1 is MDHEN and CDR2 is SYDVKM. V was trimmed by 5 bases and J by 3 bases, leaving 16 bases between them. This CDR3 is CASSGAGTSKETQYF. CDR3 DNA: TGTGCCAGCAGTGGGGCCGGGACCTCAAAAGAGACCCAGTACTTC.

The chain carries TRBV30 and TRBJ1-2; D is perhaps TRBD1 (5 bases). The CDR3 runs to 15 residues. The ends were cut back, 7 bases at V and 5 bases at J, with 23 bases in the middle. The germline V gene has CDR1 GTSNPN and CDR2 SVGIG (reference sequence). The CDR3 region is CASIPQGRSRYGYTF. The CDR3, as DNA: TGTGCCTCTATCCCCCAGGGCAGGTCGAGGTATGGCTACACCTTC.

The gene calls are TRBV30 and TRBJ1-3, with D possibly TRBD1 on 5 matching bases. V lost 3 bases, J lost 10 bases, and 13 bases lay in between. CDR1 and CDR2 from the germline V gene are GTSNPN and SVGIG (reference sequence). The CDR3 spans 12 residues. CDR3 nucleotide sequence: TGTGCCTGGAGCGAAAAAGGGGTAACCATATATTTT. It yields the protein CAWSEKGVTIYF. Full variable domain (outside the CDR3, taken from reference TRBV30 and TRBJ1-3): SQTIHQWPATLVQPVGSPLSLECTVEGTSNPNLYWYRQAAGRGLQLLFYSVGIGQISSEVPQNLSASRPQDRQFILSSKKLLLSDSGFYLCAWSEKGVTIYFGEGSWLTVV.

The rearrangement uses TRBV28 and TRBJ2-1, with 8 bases identical to TRBD2. J gave up 4 bases and V 5 bases, and 10 bases lay outside the gene matches. Germline lookup yields CDR1 MDHEN and CDR2 SYDVKM. The CDR3 loop spans 16 amino acids. CDR3 region: CASSPGSGAVYNEQFF. CDR3 sequence (DNA): TGTGCCAGCAGTCCTGGTAGCGGGGCCGTATACAATGAGCAGTTCTTC.

This clone has only one observation. CDR3 region: CASSLTGGTSGANVLTF. CDR3 nucleotides: TGTGCCAGCAGCCTGACAGGGGGAACCTCTGGGGCCAACGTCCTGACTTTC. The J gene is TRBJ2-6, the V gene TRBV11-3; 9 nucleotides match TRBD1. J was trimmed by 0 bases and V by 5 bases; bases with no gene match: 5. The germline CDR1 and CDR2 sequences are SGHNT and YENEEA. This CDR3 has 17 amino acids.

The gene calls are TRBV7-3 and TRBJ2-2; D perhaps matches TRBD1 (5 bases). From germline, CDR1 is SGHTA and CDR2 FQGTGA. Deletions cut 1 base from V and 6 bases from J, with 9 bases between. The CDR3 is made up of 14 amino acids. CDR3 sequence reads: CASSLRAQAGELFF. Written as DNA, the CDR3 is TGTGCCAGCAGCTTAAGAGCACAGGCCGGGGAGCTGTTTTTT.

The CDR3 loop is CASSTGQGANNEQFF. CDR3 in DNA: TGTGCCAGCAGCACGGGACAGGGGGCCAACAATGAGCAGTTCTTC. The chain couples TRBV5-6 to TRBJ2-1, with 12 bases matching TRBD1. V shed 4 bases and J 5 bases; nucleotides not matched to a gene: 4. The CDR3 spans 15 residues. Per the germline V gene, CDR1 is SGHDT and CDR2 is YYEEEE.

V is TRBV9 and J is TRBJ2-2; D is uncertain. Per the germline V gene, CDR1 is SGDLS and CDR2 is YYNGEE. The CDR3 covers 13 residues. The V and J ends lost 6 bases and 4 bases respectively, with 10 bases between them. The CDR3 loop is CASTFAPTGELFF. CDR3 in DNA: TGTGCCAGCACCTTCGCCCCCACCGGGGAGCTGTTTTTT.